A selection of T cell receptor beta chains follows, all from one sample in a study of long-term antiretroviral therapy in people with HIV. The protocol was immunoSEQ multiplex PCR, while the TCRdb copy is restricted to in-frame clones and leaves out a portion. The sample carries about 30,000 clones, about nine tenths recorded once. The sample consisted of unsorted PBMCs, taken 3.2 years before starting antiretroviral therapy. The source of these receptors is a man between 50 and 59 years old with HIV. Each CDR3 is given with its conserved first and last residue.

v_gene,j_gene,CDR3aa
TRBV18,TRBJ1-2,CASSPPSSELYGYTF
TRBV28,TRBJ1-2,CASRLPLNGYTF
TRBV11-1,TRBJ2-3,CASSYGGGRFGATQYF
TRBV2,TRBJ2-7,CASSGLGVLSYEQYF
TRBV7-3,TRBJ2-3,CASSSRTRTDTQYF
TRBV20-1,TRBJ1-1,CSAGMNTEAFF
TRBV5-1,TRBJ2-2,CASSQGQLTGELFF
TRBV6-1,TRBJ2-1,CASSESSGRSLSEQFF
TRBV6-1,TRBJ1-4,CASSEWGYEKLFF
TRBV2,TRBJ2-3,CATSATDTQYF
TRBV2,TRBJ2-7,CAMTLTYEQYF
TRBV27,TRBJ2-7,CASSLGGFYEQYF
TRBV19,TRBJ2-5,CASSIPGTRTQYF
TRBV5-1,TRBJ2-1,CASSLNQGLNYNEQFF